This TCR beta chain was retrieved from a study of beta chain features in type 1 diabetes (dated by TCRdb to 2017 to 2018). Some background on the complete study: No differences in mean age, gender distribution, total cell number or subset yield were found between patients and healthy donors. In the study, recently diagnosed type 1 diabetes patients and matched healthy donors were compared on the TCRB repertoires of their sorted circulating CD4+ T cell subsets. Across all samples, 107,917,701 sorted cells were examined, and cell number per subset correlated strongly with RNA yield. Naive and central memory subsets were obtained from all 30 or so donors, but regulatory and stem cell-like memory subsets were isolated from only 8 patients and roughly 8 healthy donors.

The CDR3 goes from the cysteine to the phenylalanine over 16 residues. This entry keeps only the CDR3 DNA: 48 bases, framed from base 1. Each donor gave one peripheral blood draw, averaging roughly 100 mL, which was collected into heparinised tubes. A BD FACSAria II and a panel including CD45RO, CCR7, CD25, CD127, CD95 and CD27 were used to sort naive, central memory, regulatory and stem cell-like memory CD4+ T cells. Purity was above 98% for every sorted population. PBMCs were separated immediately by Lymphoprep density gradient centrifugation and were stained directly, without being cultured. So that batch effects would be minimized, each experiment stained and sorted samples in pairs, pairing one healthy donor with one patient. The research as a whole found: HLA sub-analyses involved small numbers of individuals, so any influence of HLA type on TCRB rearrangement remained unresolved. A moderate but significant shortening of TCRB CDR3 length was observed in type 1 diabetes patients in all four CD4+ subsets. The naive, central memory and regulatory TCRB repertoires appeared to resemble one another more closely among patients than among healthy donors. Fewer insertions and more nucleotide deletions at VDJ recombination sites were observed in patients with type 1 diabetes, implying thymic rearrangement abnormalities. Shorter templates might be favored by PCR, yet because patient and control samples were amplified and corrected together, any such skew would affect both groups equally. Because cDNA was sequenced instead of genomic DNA, activated cells with high expression could be over-represented, although the groups did not differ in activation or CD3 levels.

This clone occurred a few times. The target of this receptor is not known. No per-base quality is available; no much larger clone lies one base away. The entire amount of isolated RNA was reverse transcribed using the High Capacity cDNA Reverse Transcription Kit, so the sequenced TCRB transcripts were expressed ones. Deep immunoSEQ sequencing was performed on naive, central memory and regulatory T cell samples, with an average of around 3.4 million total reads per sample. After sorted cells were lysed in RLT buffer, RNA was extracted with DNase-treated RNeasy Micro or Mini kits, with the choice depending on cell number. To prevent cross-contamination, each cell subset was processed individually, whereas patient and healthy donor samples were processed jointly. The immunoSEQ multiplex PCR was used to amplify TCRB sequences from cDNA, yielding 87-bp fragments that span the CDR3 region. Sequencing of the amplicons was done on the Illumina HiSeq platform. From the authors' description of their analysis: PCR bias was computationally corrected using synthetic template baselines, reads within Hamming distance 2 were collapsed, and singletons that could not be merged were discarded. Reads were aligned against IMGT to assign V, D and J genes, CDR3 length and insertions or deletions at six rearrangement sites. Clonotype counts were normalized to sorted cell number within each subset before computing true diversity and Gini coefficients with the tcR R package. Repertoire sharing was quantified using the overlap coefficient calculated on TCRB nucleotide sequences. Out-of-frame TCRB sequences from naive cells were analyzed as a proxy for the pre-selection repertoire. TCRdb re-hosts the immuneACCESS table, in-frame sequences only. Its copies lack some clones; in the studies checked, an unresolved V gene accounts for under half of them, and the cause for the rest is not known. V, J and clone size reflect that table, while D and trimming were determined from the DNA. The sample table records around 310,000 clones; roughly 13% of these occur just once. The ten most abundant clones make up 0.015% of the sample.

The rearrangement joined TRBV21-1 to TRBJ1-5; the D segment call TRBD1 is taken from the table without a DNA check. TRBV21-1 is an annotated pseudogene. Sequenced: naive CD4+ T cells from blood. Interpreted using the paper, the cell subset or site label stands for: true naive CD4+ T cells. The clonotype comes from a woman aged 18 to 35 with type 1 diabetes. DNA sequence: TGTGCCAGCAGCTCGCCCCCGGACAGGCCTTATCAGCCCCAGCATTTT. It codes for CASSSPPDRPYQPQHF.